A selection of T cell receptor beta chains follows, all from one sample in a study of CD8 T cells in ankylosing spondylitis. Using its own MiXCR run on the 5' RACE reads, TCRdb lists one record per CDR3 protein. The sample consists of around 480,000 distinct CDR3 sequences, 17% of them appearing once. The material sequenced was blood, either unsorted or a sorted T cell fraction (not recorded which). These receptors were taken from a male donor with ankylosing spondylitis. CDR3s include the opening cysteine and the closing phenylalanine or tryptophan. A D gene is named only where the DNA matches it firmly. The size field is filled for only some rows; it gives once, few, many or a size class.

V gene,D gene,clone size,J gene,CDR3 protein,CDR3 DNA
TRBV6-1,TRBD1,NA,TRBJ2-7,CASTQGDRNTNEQYF,TGTGCCAGCACCCAAGGGGACAGGAACACGAACGAGCAGTACTTC
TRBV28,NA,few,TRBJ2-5,CASSPSTGYSGETQYF,TGTGCCAGCAGTCCCAGTACCGGTTACAGCGGAGAGACCCAGTACTTC
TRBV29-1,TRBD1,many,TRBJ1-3,CSVGGQGSSGNTIYF,TGCAGCGTTGGGGGACAGGGGAGCTCTGGAAACACCATATATTTT
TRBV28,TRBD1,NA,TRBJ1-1,CASSSPNTGAAEAFF,TGTGCCAGCAGTTCCCCCAATACAGGGGCTGCTGAAGCTTTCTTT
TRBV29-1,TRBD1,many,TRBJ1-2,CSARQGAGGYTF,TGCAGCGCAAGACAGGGGGCAGGAGGCTACACCTTC
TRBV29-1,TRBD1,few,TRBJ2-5,CSVARDSAQETQYF,TGCAGCGTTGCCCGGGACAGTGCGCAAGAGACCCAGTACTTC
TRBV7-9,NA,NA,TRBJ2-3,CASKPQGFTQYF,TGTGCCAGTAAACCCCAGGGGTTTACGCAGTATTTT
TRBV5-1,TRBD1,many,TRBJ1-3,CASSLSRGSSGNTIYF,TGCGCCAGCAGCTTGAGCAGGGGGTCCTCGGGAAACACCATATATTTT
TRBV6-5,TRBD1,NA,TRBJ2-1,CASSFPPYGTGDYNEQFF,TGTGCCAGCAGTTTCCCTCCCTACGGGACAGGGGACTACAATGAGCAGTTCTTC
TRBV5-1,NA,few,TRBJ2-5,CASSQGLDETQYF,TGCGCCAGCAGCCAGGGGTTGGATGAGACCCAGTACTTC
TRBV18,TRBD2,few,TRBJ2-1,CASSPMSSGGRVLSYNEQFF,TGTGCCAGCTCACCAATGTCTAGCGGGGGTAGGGTACTCTCCTACAATGAGCAGTTCTTC
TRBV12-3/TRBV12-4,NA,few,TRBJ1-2,CASSPRTALPLYDYGYTF,TGTGCCAGCAGTCCGCGGACAGCCCTTCCTTTGTATGACTATGGCTACACCTTC
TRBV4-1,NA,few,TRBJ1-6,CASSQEALPSYNSPLHF,TGCGCCAGCAGCCAAGAGGCACTCCCGTCCTATAATTCACCCCTCCACTTT
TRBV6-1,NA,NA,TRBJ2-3,CASSDFKGSWGSGTDTQYF,TGTGCCAGCAGTGATTTCAAGGGTTCTTGGGGCAGTGGCACAGATACGCAGTATTTT
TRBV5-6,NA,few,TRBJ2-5,CASSLGGGRQGGQYF,TGTGCCAGCAGCTTGGGGGGGGGCCGCCAGGGTGGCCAGTACTTC
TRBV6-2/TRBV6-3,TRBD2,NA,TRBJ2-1,CASSRRERQFF,TGTGCCAGCAGCAGGCGGGAGAGGCAGTTCTTC
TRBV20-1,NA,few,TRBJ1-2,CSASRQSETGGYTF,TGCAGTGCTAGTCGGCAGTCGGAAACAGGGGGCTACACCTTC
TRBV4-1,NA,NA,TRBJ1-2,CASSQDRVNYGYTF,TGCGCCAGCAGCCAAGATAGGGTGAACTATGGCTACACCTTC
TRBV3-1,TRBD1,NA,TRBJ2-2,CASSKTSGTGLTGELFF,TGTGCCAGCAGCAAGACTTCCGGGACAGGGCTAACCGGGGAGCTGTTTTTT
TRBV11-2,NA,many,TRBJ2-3,CASSLAGRGITDTQYF,TGTGCCAGCAGCTTGGCAGGTCGGGGGATAACAGATACGCAGTATTTT
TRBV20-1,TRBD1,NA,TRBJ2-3,CSARDIGTGLTDTQYF,TGCAGTGCTAGAGATATAGGGACAGGGCTCACAGATACGCAGTATTTT
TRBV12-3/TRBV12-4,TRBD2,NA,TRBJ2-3,CASTPGRVAGGGTDTQYF,TGTGCCAGCACCCCCGGCCGGGTCGCGGGAGGTGGGACAGATACGCAGTATTTT
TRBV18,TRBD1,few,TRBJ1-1,CASSPGQHTEAFF,TGTGCCAGCTCACCGGGACAGCACACTGAAGCTTTCTTT
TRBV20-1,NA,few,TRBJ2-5,CSAMGGPQETQYF,TGCAGTGCTATGGGGGGGCCACAAGAGACCCAGTACTTC
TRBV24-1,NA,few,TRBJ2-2,CATRTANTGELFF,TGTGCCACCAGGACAGCGAACACCGGGGAGCTGTTTTTT
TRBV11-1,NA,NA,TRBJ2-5,CASSLALEGTQYF,TGTGCCAGCAGCTTAGCATTGGAGGGGACCCAGTACTTC
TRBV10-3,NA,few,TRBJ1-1,CAISESTPGWAFF,TGTGCCATCAGTGAGTCGACCCCGGGATGGGCTTTCTTT
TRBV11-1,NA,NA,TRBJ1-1,CASSQKVWIGGVNTEAFF,TGTGCCAGCAGCCAAAAGGTGTGGATTGGGGGGGTGAACACTGAAGCTTTCTTT
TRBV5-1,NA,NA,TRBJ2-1,CASSLAGDPDEQFF,TGCGCCAGCAGCTTGGCGGGAGATCCGGATGAGCAGTTCTTC
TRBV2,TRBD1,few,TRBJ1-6,CASSPGQALSPLHF,TGTGCCAGCAGTCCTGGACAGGCTCTTTCACCCCTCCACTTT
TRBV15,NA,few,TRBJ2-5,CATSRAPDISGETQYF,TGTGCCACCAGCAGAGCCCCTGATATCTCCGGAGAGACCCAGTACTTC
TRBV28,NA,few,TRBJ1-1,CASSFSRTEAFF,TGTGCCAGCAGTTTCAGTCGCACTGAAGCTTTCTTT
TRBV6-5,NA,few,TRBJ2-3,CASSPLNNRVTDTQYF,TGTGCCAGCAGCCCGCTTAATAACAGGGTCACAGATACGCAGTATTTT
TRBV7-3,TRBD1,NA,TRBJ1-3,CASSQTGGPGNTIYF,TGTGCCAGCAGCCAAACAGGGGGTCCTGGAAACACCATATATTTT
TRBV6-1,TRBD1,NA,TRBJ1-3,CASGRTGLGNTIYF,TGTGCCAGCGGTCGGACAGGGCTGGGAAACACCATATATTTT
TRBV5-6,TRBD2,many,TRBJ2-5,CASSGLAGTQETQYF,TGTGCCAGCAGCGGCCTAGCGGGGACACAAGAGACCCAGTACTTC
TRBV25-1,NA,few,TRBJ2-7,CASSEQEAAYEQYF,TGTGCCAGCAGTGAACAGGAGGCAGCCTACGAGCAGTACTTC
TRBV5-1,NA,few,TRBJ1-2,CASSRTALSNYGYTF,TGCGCCAGCAGCCGGACAGCGCTCAGTAACTATGGCTACACCTTC
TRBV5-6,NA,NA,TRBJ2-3,CASSLDWTARLTDTQYF,TGTGCCAGCAGCTTGGATTGGACCGCCAGGCTCACAGATACGCAGTATTTT
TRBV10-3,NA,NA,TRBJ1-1,CAIRGEGTTEAFF,TGTGCCATCAGGGGCGAGGGGACCACTGAAGCTTTCTTT
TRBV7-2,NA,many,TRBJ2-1,CASSQGKASVFF,TGTGCCAGCAGCCAAGGGAAGGCCTCCGTGTTCTTC
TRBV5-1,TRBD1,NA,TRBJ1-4,CASSLVGQAGEKLFF,TGCGCCAGCAGCTTGGTAGGACAGGCGGGTGAAAAACTGTTTTTT
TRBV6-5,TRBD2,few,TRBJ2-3,CASSYSGLAGGQDTQYF,TGTGCCAGCAGTTACTCCGGACTAGCGGGAGGTCAAGATACGCAGTATTTT
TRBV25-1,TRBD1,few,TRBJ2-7,CASSDSTGFHEQYF,TGTGCCAGCAGTGACTCGACAGGGTTCCACGAGCAGTACTTC
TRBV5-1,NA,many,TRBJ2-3,CASSLRQPDTQYF,TGCGCCAGCAGCTTGAGGCAGCCAGATACGCAGTATTTT
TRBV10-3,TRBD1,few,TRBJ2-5,CAIGDSQETQYF,TGTGCCATCGGGGACAGCCAAGAGACCCAGTACTTC
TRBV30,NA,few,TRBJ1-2,CAWSPQRRRTNYGYTF,TGTGCCTGGAGTCCCCAACGCCGAAGGACTAACTATGGCTACACCTTC
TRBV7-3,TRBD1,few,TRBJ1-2,CASSLTGTGSNYGYTF,TGTGCCAGCAGCTTAACGGGGACAGGGTCAAACTATGGCTACACCTTC
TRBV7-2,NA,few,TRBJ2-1,CASSLALGYNEQFF,TGTGCCAGCAGCTTAGCGTTGGGATACAATGAGCAGTTCTTC
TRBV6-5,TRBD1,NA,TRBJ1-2,CASSSTLTGTGFYGYTF,TGTGCCAGCAGTTCCACCCTAACCGGGACAGGGTTTTATGGCTACACCTTC
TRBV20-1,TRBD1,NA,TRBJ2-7,CSAWDTRGLEQYF,TGCAGTGCTTGGGACACAAGGGGGCTCGAGCAGTACTTC
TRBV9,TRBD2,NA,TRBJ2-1,CASSVAGTSGGNEQFF,TGTGCCAGCAGCGTAGCCGGGACTAGCGGGGGAAATGAGCAGTTCTTC
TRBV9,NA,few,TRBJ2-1,CASSVGGRAGEQFF,TGTGCCAGCAGCGTAGGAGGCAGGGCTGGTGAGCAGTTCTTC
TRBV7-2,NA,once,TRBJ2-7,CASSLGGSISTYEQYF,TGTGCCAGCAGCTTAGGGGGTTCAATTTCCACCTACGAGCAGTACTTC
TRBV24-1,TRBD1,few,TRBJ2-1,CATSDSTTGGNEQFF,TGTGCCACCAGTGATTCGACCACAGGGGGGAATGAGCAGTTCTTC
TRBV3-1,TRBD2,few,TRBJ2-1,CASSPQSTSGPHNEQFF,TGTGCCAGCAGCCCACAATCGACTAGCGGGCCCCACAATGAGCAGTTCTTC
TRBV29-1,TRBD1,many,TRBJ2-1,CSVGYARQGKDEQFF,TGCAGCGTGGGATATGCGCGACAGGGGAAGGATGAGCAGTTCTTC
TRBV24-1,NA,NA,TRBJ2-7,CATSDLRETYEQYF,TGTGCCACCAGTGATTTAAGGGAAACCTACGAGCAGTACTTC
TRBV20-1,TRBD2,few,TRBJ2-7,CSARTTGTRSRNEQYF,TGCAGTGCTAGGACGACCGGGACTAGATCTAGAAACGAGCAGTACTTC
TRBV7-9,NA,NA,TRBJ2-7,CASSLGTSLYELYF,TGTGCCAGCAGCCTCGGGACAAGTCTCTACGAGCTGTACTTC